Listed here are 23 T cell receptor beta chains from one sample, sequenced in a study of blood T cell repertoires in COVID-19. Here immunoSEQ multiplex PCR was the method, and the copy in TCRdb shows in-frame clones only, minus some. The profile shows 35,000 to 40,000 clones, roughly 88% of them singletons. Sequenced input: peripheral blood. These receptors originate from a man aged 60 to 75 with active COVID-19.

V gene TRBV6-5 combines with J gene TRBJ2-7; 7 bases are a match to TRBD2. V trimming: 5 bases; J trimming: 3 bases; junction bases outside the gene matches: 1. The germline CDR1 and CDR2 sequences are MNHEY and SVGAGI. The CDR3 contains 12 residues. The CDR3 DNA follows: TGTGCCAGCAGTACTAGCGTCTACGAGCAGTACTTC. It specifies CASSTSVYEQYF.

The chain couples TRBV3-1 (or the pseudogene TRBV3-2) to TRBJ2-7; TRBD1 matches 7 bases. The CDR3 contains 16 residues. Trimming took 4 bases from V and 2 from J; bases not matched to a gene: 11. CDR1 and CDR2 (germline): LGHDT, YNNKEL (reference sequence). The CDR3 sequence is CASSLDGTAGAYEQYF. The CDR3, as DNA: TGTGCCAGCAGCCTAGACGGGACAGCCGGGGCCTACGAGCAGTACTTC.

V is TRBV9 and J is TRBJ2-5; 8 bases are shared with TRBD2. The germline V gene has CDR1 SGDLS and CDR2 YYNGEE. The CDR3 sequence is 15 residues long. Trimming at V came to 0 bases and at J to 3 bases, leaving 4 bases not matched to a gene. CDR3 bases: TGTGCCAGCAGCGTAGGGGGTAGCGGGAAAGAGACCCAGTACTTC. As protein: CASSVGGSGKETQYF.

J is TRBJ2-1 and V is TRBV5-4, with TRBD2 identical over 7 bases. Germline V CDR1 and CDR2: SGHNT, YYREEE (reference sequence). Unmatched junction bases numbered 2, after V lost 2 bases and J lost 0 bases. The CDR3 spans 15 residues. CDR3 DNA sequence: TGTGCCAGCAGCTTTGGCGGGGGCTCCTACAATGAGCAGTTCTTC. Translated: CASSFGGGSYNEQFF.

The chain couples TRBV7-2 to TRBJ2-3; 11 nucleotides align to TRBD2. The CDR3 extends over 14 amino acids. Germline CDR1 is SGHTA and CDR2 is FQGNSA. After removal of 5 bases from V and 7 bases from J, the junction contained 5 bases not matched to a gene. CDR3 DNA: TGTGCCAGCAGCCCGGGGACTAGCGGTTATACGCAGTATTTT. This translates into CASSPGTSGYTQYF. Filled out from reference TRBV7-2 and TRBJ2-3, the complete variable domain reads GAGVSQSPSNKVTEKGKDVELRCDPISGHTALYWYRQSLGQGLEFLIYFQGNSAPDKSGLPSDRFSAERTGGSVSTLTIQRTQQEDSAVYLCASSPGTSGYTQYFGPGTRLTVL.

The chain recombines TRBV9 with TRBJ1-2, with 9 bases aligning to TRBD1. Looked up from germline, CDR1 is SGDLS and CDR2 is YYNGEE. After removal of 9 bases from V and 4 bases from J, the junction contained 4 bases not matched to a gene. This CDR3 has 12 amino acids. The CDR3, as DNA: TGTGCCAACGGGACAGGGAGCTATGGCTACACCTTC. Translation gives CANGTGSYGYTF.

This clone appeared once. The chain employs TRBV18 and TRBJ1-1; no reliable D call. V shed 3 bases and J shed 2 bases, with 7 bases lying between them. This CDR3 is built from 13 residues. Germline V lookup: CDR1 KGHSH, CDR2 LQKENI. CDR3 DNA sequence: TGTGCCAGCTCACCGCGGACTAACACTGAAGCTTTCTTT. Residues: CASSPRTNTEAFF. The entire variable domain, with the rest obtained from reference TRBV18 and TRBJ1-1, is as follows: NAGVMQNPRHLVRRRGQEARLRCSPMKGHSHVYWYRQLPEEGLKFMVYLQKENIIDESGMPKERFSAEFPKEGPSILRIQQVVRGDSAAYFCASSPRTNTEAFFGQGTRLTVV.

The V call is TRBV15, the J call TRBJ1-2, with 7 bases aligning to TRBD1. The germline V gene has CDR1 LNHNV and CDR2 YYDKDF (reference sequence). The CDR3 has 16 amino acids. J was trimmed by 4 bases and V by 0 bases; bases with no gene match: 8. CDR3 loop: CATSRDLDRETYGYTF. The CDR3 DNA sequence: TGTGCCACCAGCAGAGATCTAGACAGGGAGACCTATGGCTACACCTTC.

The V gene is TRBV30, the J gene TRBJ1-2; tentatively, D is TRBD1 (5 bases). V was trimmed by 8 bases and J by 8 bases, leaving 21 bases between them. Looked up from germline, CDR1 is GTSNPN and CDR2 is SVGIG (reference sequence). There are 13 residues in the CDR3. The CDR3 loop reads CAGSRVIQGGYTF. The CDR3 DNA reads TGTGCCGGGTCCAGGGTCATTCAAGGAGGCTACACCTTC.

The CDR3 nucleotides read TGTGCCAGCAGCCATTTGGGAGAGCAGACCCAGTACTTC. The encoded protein is CASSHLGEQTQYF. This chain uses TRBV14 with TRBJ2-5; TRBD2 might be the D (5 bases). Germline lookup yields CDR1 SGHDN and CDR2 FVKESK. There are 13 residues in the CDR3. V was trimmed by 3 bases and J by 6 bases, leaving 11 bases between them.

The CDR3: CASSSQGSNQPQHF. The CDR3 DNA sequence: TGTGCCAGCAGCTCACAGGGTAGCAATCAGCCCCAGCATTTT. V gene TRBV5-4 combines with J gene TRBJ1-5, with TRBD1 as a possible D gene (6 bases). The germline V and J ends were trimmed by 3 bases and 0 bases, with 7 bases remaining between them. CDR3 length: 14 residues. The germline gives CDR1 SGHNT, CDR2 YYREEE (reference sequence).

This clone was recorded only once. This chain joins TRBV19 and TRBJ1-1; 8 bases fit TRBD1. The CDR3 extends over 15 amino acids. V lost 4 bases, J lost 0 bases, and 4 bases stayed unmatched. CDR1 LNHDA and CDR2 SQIVND come from the germline V gene (reference sequence). Written as DNA, the CDR3 is TGTGCCAGTAGTACCGGACAGGGCATGAACACTGAAGCTTTCTTT. It codes for CASSTGQGMNTEAFF.

The chain couples TRBV6-6 to TRBJ1-6; D gene ambiguous. The CDR3 is 14 residues long. CDR1 is MNHNY, CDR2 SVGAGI, per germline (reference sequence). V gave up 2 bases and J gave up 5 bases, with 7 bases separating them. As DNA, the CDR3 is TGTGCCAGCAGTTACCCAGAAGATAATTCACCCCTCCACTTT. Its protein product is CASSYPEDNSPLHF.

In this sample, this clone is medium-sized (0.01 to 0.1%). The rearrangement uses TRBV20-1 and TRBJ2-1; 7 bases fit TRBD2. CDR1 DFQATT and CDR2 SNEGSKA come from the germline V gene (reference sequence). The junction had 10 bases not matched to a gene; V was cut back by 3 bases and J by 8 bases. The CDR3 runs 14 residues. The CDR3, as DNA: TGCAGTGCTAGTGGGGGGGAGGGCCAGGATGAGCAGTTCTTC. Amino acids: CSASGGEGQDEQFF.

This clone was found a few times. The J gene is TRBJ1-1, the V gene TRBV7-9; maybe TRBD1 (5 bases). Germline assignment: CDR1 SEHNR and CDR2 FQNEAQ (reference sequence). The CDR3 contains 11 residues. V was trimmed by 3 bases and J by 10 bases, leaving 9 bases between them. The DNA of the CDR3 is TGTGCCAGCAGCTTCACTCAGGGAGCTTTCTTT. Residues: CASSFTQGAFF.

The chain links TRBV27 to TRBJ2-2; TRBD2 matches at 10 bases. Germline CDR1 MNHEY, CDR2 SMNVEV (reference sequence). CDR3 size: 15 residues. After removal of 3 bases from V and 7 bases from J, the junction contained 5 bases not matched to a gene. The CDR3 nucleotides are TGTGCCAGCAGTTTGGGGACTAGCGTTCACGGGGAGCTGTTTTTT. It yields the protein CASSLGTSVHGELFF.

DNA for the CDR3: TGTGCCAGCACCAAAAGCGGGTCCACCGGGGAGCTGTTTTTT. This encodes CASTKSGSTGELFF. V and J are TRBV6-6 and TRBJ2-2, with D tentatively TRBD2 (6 bases). The CDR3 runs 14 residues. CDR1 MNHNY and CDR2 SVGAGI come from the germline V gene (reference sequence). V lost 7 bases and J lost 4, with 13 bases in between.

V usage is TRBV12-3 or TRBV12-4 and J usage is TRBJ2-7, with D tentatively TRBD2 (5 bases). The CDR3 extends over 13 amino acids. V dropped 3 bases and J dropped 4 bases, with 10 bases sitting between them. This chain's CDR3 is CASSFGSGYEQYF. CDR3 sequence (DNA): TGTGCCAGCAGTTTCGGGTCGGGATACGAGCAGTACTTC.

This chain joins TRBV19 and TRBJ1-3; 9 bases match TRBD1. The CDR3 length is 12 residues. Per germline, CDR1 LNHDA and CDR2 SQIVND (reference sequence). V lost 9 bases to trimming and J lost 11 bases; unmatched junction nucleotides: 8. The CDR3 nucleotides read TGTGCCAGCCGGGACAGGGAAGGTCCCATATATTTT. Its protein product is CASRDREGPIYF.

The chain carries TRBV15 and TRBJ2-1; 7 bases map to TRBD2. The J segment lost 0 bases and the V segment lost 5 bases, leaving 13 bases of the junction unmatched. Germline loops: CDR1 LNHNV, CDR2 YYDKDF (reference sequence). The CDR3 runs 18 residues. CDR3 in DNA: TGTGCCACCAGCGGTTATCTAGCGGTTCCGAGCTCCTACAATGAGCAGTTCTTC. Its protein is CATSGYLAVPSSYNEQFF.

J is TRBJ1-4 and V is TRBV23-1; possible D gene TRBD1, 6 bases. TRBV23-1 is an ORF; its function is uncertain. The CDR3 has 14 amino acids. The V gene lost 3 bases and the J gene lost 3 bases, with 8 bases spanning the gap. CDR3 DNA sequence: TGCGCCAGCAGTCAGGGGGCCCCTAATGAAAAACTGTTTTTT. Translating it yields CASSQGAPNEKLFF.

This chain links TRBV18 with TRBJ1-1; 10 bases map to TRBD1. The CDR3 consists of 17 residues. J lost 4 bases, V lost 0 bases, and 8 bases had no gene match. Germline V gives CDR1 KGHSH, CDR2 LQKENI. CDR3 in amino acids: CASSPPGQGPGGTEAFF. The CDR3 nucleotides are TGTGCCAGCTCACCACCGGGACAGGGGCCAGGGGGCACTGAAGCTTTCTTT.

V and J are TRBV19 and TRBJ2-3; no definite D call. Germline CDR1 reads LNHDA; CDR2 reads SQIVND (reference sequence). V gave up 6 bases and J gave up 1 base, with 8 bases separating them. The CDR3 has 13 amino acids. As DNA, the CDR3 is TGTGCCAGTAGCCTTGTCCGCACAGATACGCAGTATTTT. Its translation is CASSLVRTDTQYF.